The next 21 T cell receptor beta chains were all read from a single sample in a study of blood T cell repertoires in COVID-19. Produced via immunoSEQ multiplex PCR; TCRdb's table is partial and in-frame only. This sample yields about 150,000 clones, of which more than 75% are seen a single time; around 2.1% belongs to the top ten. The sample was peripheral blood. These receptors were obtained from a man aged 45-65 years who had recovered from COVID-19.

This chain's CDR3 is CASGRGDTQYF. The CDR3 DNA is TGCGCCAGCGGCCGCGGGGATACGCAGTATTTT. V usage is TRBV10-1 and J usage is TRBJ2-3, with D possibly matching TRBD2 (5 bases). V dropped 8 bases and J dropped 6 bases, with 9 bases sitting between them. The length of the CDR3 is 11 residues. CDR1 and CDR2 (germline): WNHNN, SYGVQD (reference sequence).

This rearrangement joins TRBV2 to TRBJ1-1; TRBD1 matches 7 bases. The ends lost 10 bases at V and 0 bases at J; junction bases unmatched: 5. Germline lookup yields CDR1 SNHLY and CDR2 FYNNEI. The CDR3 length is 13 residues. DNA of the CDR3: TGTGCCAATTCGACAGGGATGAACACTGAAGCTTTCTTT. Its protein is CANSTGMNTEAFF.

This clone occurred once. The V call is TRBV15, the J call TRBJ2-3; TRBD2 agrees at 7 bases. The CDR3 is 14 amino acids. In germline, CDR1 is LNHNV, CDR2 YYDKDF (reference sequence). Losses at the gene ends were 0 bases for V and 4 bases for J; bases not matched to a gene: 1. CDR3: CATSRDRGADTQYF. CDR3 nucleotide sequence: TGTGCCACCAGCAGAGATCGGGGGGCAGATACGCAGTATTTT.

The chain carries TRBV6-2 or TRBV6-3 and TRBJ1-1; no firm D call. V was trimmed by 0 bases and J by 1 base, leaving 9 bases between them. CDR1 is MNHEY, CDR2 SVGEGT, per germline. The CDR3 contains 15 residues. The CDR3 protein is CASSYSEWRNTEAFF. DNA of the CDR3: TGTGCCAGCAGTTACTCTGAGTGGAGGAACACTGAAGCTTTCTTT.

The V gene is TRBV28, the J gene TRBJ2-2; D uncertain. Trimming removed 10 bases from V and 4 bases from J, with 13 bases in between. The CDR3 runs 13 residues. Germline CDR1 MDHEN, CDR2 SYDVKM. CDR3 coding DNA: TGTGCCACCTACGAGGCACGCACCGGGGAGCTGTTTTTT. The encoded protein is CATYEARTGELFF.

This chain connects TRBV29-1 to TRBJ2-3; D remains ambiguous. V lost 1 base, J lost 2 bases, and 16 bases lay in between. CDR1 is SQVTM and CDR2 is ANQGSEA in the germline V gene. There are 16 residues in the CDR3. CDR3 bases: TGCAGCGTTGAAGGAATGAGGCTGAGCGTCACAGATACGCAGTATTTT. Encoded protein: CSVEGMRLSVTDTQYF.

This clone was observed a handful of times. The J gene is TRBJ2-2, the V gene TRBV19; 7 bases fit TRBD1. Germline V CDR1 and CDR2: LNHDA, SQIVND (reference sequence). Unmatched junction bases numbered 4, after V lost 3 bases and J lost 0 bases. The CDR3 contains 16 residues. CDR3 nucleotides: TGTGCCAGTAGTATCAGGACAGGCGCGAACACCGGGGAGCTGTTTTTT. Its protein product is CASSIRTGANTGELFF.

The rearrangement joins TRBV27 to TRBJ1-4, with D possibly matching TRBD1 (5 bases). The CDR3 spans 14 residues. The V and J ends lost 0 bases and 4 bases respectively, with 6 bases between them. In germline, CDR1 is MNHEY, CDR2 SMNVEV (reference sequence). The chain's CDR3 is CASSLSRVNEKLFF. The CDR3 DNA reads TGTGCCAGCAGTTTATCCAGGGTTAATGAAAAACTGTTTTTT. Filled out from reference TRBV27 and TRBJ1-4, the complete variable domain reads EAQVTQNPRYLITVTGKKLTVTCSQNMNHEYMSWYRQDPGLGLRQIYYSMNVEVTDKGDVPEGYKVSRKEKRNFPLILESPSPNQTSLYFCASSLSRVNEKLFFGSGTQLSVL.

The chain links TRBV20-1 to TRBJ1-1; D gene uncertain. The germline V gene encodes CDR1 DFQATT and CDR2 SNEGSKA (reference sequence). V was pared by 0 bases and J by 7 bases, with 3 bases between. This CDR3 is built from 10 residues. The CDR3 protein is CSARDHEAFF. The CDR3 DNA follows: TGCAGTGCTAGAGACCATGAAGCTTTCTTT.

This chain uses TRBV4-3 with TRBJ1-5, with TRBD1 matching 9 bases. Germline CDR1 is LGHNA and CDR2 is YSLEER. The J segment lost 5 bases and the V segment lost 4 bases, leaving 3 bases of the junction unmatched. The CDR3 is made up of 14 amino acids. This chain's CDR3 is CASSPTGGDQPQHF. CDR3 nucleotide sequence: TGCGCCAGCAGCCCGACAGGGGGAGATCAGCCCCAGCATTTT.

The chain joins TRBV5-1 to TRBJ2-5; TRBD2 might be the D (5 bases). CDR3 size: 13 residues. Deletions cut 2 bases from V and 2 bases from J, with 7 bases between. From germline, CDR1 is SGHRS and CDR2 YFSETQ. CDR3: CASSFGEQETQYF. The DNA for the CDR3 is TGCGCCAGCAGCTTCGGGGAACAAGAGACCCAGTACTTC.

The rearrangement uses TRBV11-2 and TRBJ1-5, with 9 positions matching TRBD1. This CDR3 contains 16 residues. CDR1 and CDR2 (germline): SGHAT, FQNNGV. Trimming cost V 4 bases and J 1 base; bases outside gene matches: 5. CDR3 nucleotides: TGTGCCAGCAGCTCTTCGGACAGGGGAAGCAATCAGCCCCAGCATTTT. It is translated as CASSSSDRGSNQPQHF.

The chain uses TRBV9 and TRBJ2-3; 10 bases match TRBD2. The V gene end was trimmed by 3 bases and the J gene end by 4 bases; junction bases not matched to a gene: 5. This CDR3 has 15 residues. Germline-derived CDR1 and CDR2 are SGDLS and YYNGEE. For the CDR3, the DNA is TGTGCCAGCAGCGCACTAAGCGGGGGGGCAGATACGCAGTATTTT. Its translation: CASSALSGGADTQYF.

The table lists this clone with a few counts. This chain links TRBV7-2 with TRBJ1-5, with D possibly being TRBD1 (6 bases). V was cut by 5 bases and J by 3 bases, with 11 bases left in between. Germline CDR1 reads SGHTA; CDR2 reads FQGNSA. This CDR3 region has 14 residues. The CDR3 sequence: CASSPGQNNQPQHF. The CDR3 nucleotides read TGTGCCAGCAGCCCCGGACAGAACAATCAGCCCCAGCATTTT.

The chain couples TRBV7-2 to TRBJ1-1; 10 positions match TRBD1. V lost 5 bases and J lost 4; bases outside the gene matches: 4. Per germline, CDR1 SGHTA and CDR2 FQGNSA. The CDR3 loop spans 14 amino acids. The CDR3 DNA follows: TGTGCCAGCAGCAAGTGGACAGGGGGCACTGAAGCTTTCTTT. This gives the protein CASSKWTGGTEAFF.

The CDR3 coding sequence is TGTGCCAGCAGCTTAGGAGACAGGGTTAGCACAGATACGCAGTATTTT. It specifies CASSLGDRVSTDTQYF. The rearrangement links TRBV7-8 to TRBJ2-3, with TRBD1 matching over 7 bases. CDR1 is SGHVS, CDR2 FQNEAQ, per germline. Germline trimming cut 1 base from V and 0 bases from J; bases unmatched to any gene: 4. This CDR3 is built from 16 residues.

The rearrangement joins TRBV28 to TRBJ2-7; TRBD1 might be the D (6 bases). The CDR3 length is 12 residues. Trimming cost V 3 bases and J 9 bases, with 12 bases left between them. Germline V lookup: CDR1 MDHEN, CDR2 SYDVKM. The CDR3 coding sequence is TGTGCCAGCAGTTTTTTTGGGGGCAGGCAGTACTTC. Residues: CASSFFGGRQYF. Full variable domain (outside the CDR3, taken from reference TRBV28 and TRBJ2-7): DVKVTQSSRYLVKRTGEKVFLECVQDMDHENMFWYRQDPGLGLRLIYFSYDVKMKEKGDIPEGYSVSREKKERFSLILESASTNQTSMYLCASSFFGGRQYFGPGTRLTVT.

V gene TRBV6-5 combines with J gene TRBJ1-1; D ambiguous. The ends were cut back, 8 bases at V and 1 base at J, with 14 bases in the middle. The germline CDR1 and CDR2 sequences are MNHEY and SVGAGI. The CDR3 has 14 amino acids. CDR3 DNA sequence: TGTGCCAGCTCCCCGAATCGGGAGAACACTGAAGCTTTCTTT. Translating it yields CASSPNRENTEAFF.

The gene calls are TRBV9 and TRBJ2-3, with TRBD2 matching over 12 bases. Germline trimming cut 0 bases from V and 7 bases from J; bases unmatched to any gene: 3. The germline V gene encodes CDR1 SGDLS and CDR2 YYNGEE. The CDR3 runs to 15 residues. CDR3 sequence reads: CASSVALAGGYTQYF. CDR3 sequence (DNA): TGTGCCAGCAGCGTAGCCCTAGCGGGAGGGTATACGCAGTATTTT.

The chain recombines TRBV9 with TRBJ2-6; 10 bases map to TRBD1. The V segment lost 3 bases and the J segment 0 bases; nucleotides outside the gene matches: 6. This CDR3 spans 18 amino acids. CDR1 is SGDLS and CDR2 is YYNGEE in the germline V gene. In DNA, the CDR3 is TGTGCCAGCAGCGGCCGGGACAGGGGTACCTCTGGGGCCAACGTCCTGACTTTC. It yields the protein CASSGRDRGTSGANVLTF.

The rearrangement links TRBV28 to TRBJ2-7; the match to TRBD1 covers 7 bases. This CDR3 spans 14 amino acids. The germline V gene has CDR1 MDHEN and CDR2 SYDVKM. Unmatched junction bases numbered 6, after V lost 5 bases and J lost 2 bases. Written as DNA, the CDR3 is TGTGCCAGCAGTCGGACAGGAGGAACCTACGAGCAGTACTTC. Translation: CASSRTGGTYEQYF. Full variable domain (missing parts from reference TRBV28 and TRBJ2-7): DVKVTQSSRYLVKRTGEKVFLECVQDMDHENMFWYRQDPGLGLRLIYFSYDVKMKEKGDIPEGYSVSREKKERFSLILESASTNQTSMYLCASSRTGGTYEQYFGPGTRLTVT.